These 28 T cell receptor beta chains originate from one sample sequenced in a study of T cell repertoires in cytomegalovirus infection. MiXCR, applied by TCRdb to the reads, yields one record per CDR3 protein. The sample shows under 850,000 distinct CDR3 sequences, approximately 40% of them seen only once. Material: PBMCs. These receptors were taken from a human donor in good health (CMV status not recorded). Some clones in this sample may be carry-over from other donors' samples.

This clonotype has at least ten counts. The genes are TRBV7-8 and TRBJ2-1, with D unresolved. The V gene's germline CDR1 is SGHVS and CDR2 FQNEAQ. The CDR3 spans 16 residues. Deletions cut 1 base from V and 4 bases from J, with 14 bases between. The CDR3 bases are TGTGCCAGCAGCTTAGTCAAGCGCTACTCGTACAATGAGCAGTTCTTC. It is translated as CASSLVKRYSYNEQFF.

In its sample, this clonotype was seen a few times. CDR3 amino acids: CASSSQGALGTEAFF. The CDR3 DNA is TGTGCCAGCAGCTCACAGGGGGCGCTGGGCACTGAAGCTTTCTTT. The chain recombines TRBV7-9 with TRBJ1-1; 9 bases match TRBD1. Trimming cost V 4 bases and J 4 bases; bases outside gene matches: 7. CDR1 is SEHNR and CDR2 is FQNEAQ in the germline V gene (reference sequence). CDR3 size: 15 residues.

The gene calls are TRBV20-1 and TRBJ2-5, with 14 nucleotides matching TRBD2. V lost 0 bases and J lost 6; bases outside the gene matches: 9. Germline V lookup: CDR1 DFQATT, CDR2 SNEGSKA (reference sequence). This CDR3 has 17 amino acids. The CDR3 coding sequence is TGCAGTGCTAGAGATCCGGGACTAGCGGGAGATTTGCAGACCCAGTACTTC. Translating gives CSARDPGLAGDLQTQYF.

The table lists this clonotype with a few counts. This rearrangement joins TRBV5-1 to TRBJ1-2, with no clear D. V was trimmed by 4 bases and J by 2 bases, leaving 15 bases between them. The germline CDR1 and CDR2 sequences are SGHRS and YFSETQ. CDR3 length: 15 amino acids. CDR3 coding DNA: TGCGCCAGCAGCCCGGGCGCGGCGGGGAACTATGGCTACACCTTC. As protein: CASSPGAAGNYGYTF.

This clonotype was observed a single time. The genes are TRBV18 and TRBJ2-1; D uncertain. With 2 bases removed from V and 5 bases from J, the gap between germline ends came to 7 bases. Germline CDR1 KGHSH, CDR2 LQKENI. The CDR3 runs to 13 residues. The CDR3 sequence: CASSPYGDNEQFF. The CDR3 nucleotides read TGTGCCAGCTCACCATATGGAGACAATGAGCAGTTCTTC.

As regards this clonotype: Mismatch with germline at one junction end may stem from a read error. V and J are TRBV20-1 and TRBJ1-5; a weak D match, TRBD1 (6 bases). The CDR3 extends over 17 amino acids. Per the germline V gene, CDR1 is DFQATT and CDR2 is SNEGSKA (reference sequence). The CDR3 sequence: CSAMRWLSGDSNQPQHF. The CDR3 DNA follows: TGCAGCGCTATGAGATGGCTGTCAGGGGATAGCAATCAGCCCCAGCATTTT.

This clonotype came up a few times. V is TRBV7-9 and J is TRBJ2-1, with 12 bases lining up with TRBD2. The CDR3 loop spans 15 amino acids. Germline loops: CDR1 SEHNR, CDR2 FQNEAQ (reference sequence). V was pared by 8 bases and J by 1 base, with 3 bases of the junction left unmatched. Here the CDR3 reads CASGLAGWSYNEQFF. The CDR3 DNA sequence: TGTGCCAGCGGACTAGCGGGATGGTCCTACAATGAGCAGTTCTTC.

This clonotype was seen a handful of times. V gene TRBV4-2 combines with J gene TRBJ1-1; tentatively, D is TRBD1 (6 bases). V was shortened by 1 base and J by 0 bases, with 9 bases between the two germline ends. Germline CDR1 LGHNA, CDR2 YNFKEQ. This CDR3 region has 15 residues. CDR3 nucleotides: TGTGCCAGCAGCCAAGGTACAGGGCTGAACACTGAAGCTTTCTTT. Amino acid sequence: CASSQGTGLNTEAFF.

This sequence joins TRBV29-1 and TRBJ1-2; 9 positions match TRBD1. Trimming removed 6 bases from V and 8 bases from J; junction bases left unmatched: 7. From germline, CDR1 is SQVTM and CDR2 ANQGSEA. The length of the CDR3 is 12 residues. This CDR3 reads CSVSGTGKGYTF. The CDR3 bases are TGCAGCGTATCCGGGACAGGGAAAGGCTACACCTTC. The full variable domain, completed using reference TRBV29-1 and TRBJ1-2, is SAVISQKPSRDICQRGTSLTIQCQVDSQVTMMFWYRQQPGQSLTLIATANQGSEATYESGFVIDKFPISRPNLTFSTLTVSNMSPEDSSIYLCSVSGTGKGYTFGSGTRLTVV.

This clonotype was counted many times. The chain uses TRBV7-2 and TRBJ2-7; 9 nucleotides line up with TRBD2. Germline lookup yields CDR1 SGHTA and CDR2 FQGNSA. This CDR3 has 15 residues. V was pared by 7 bases and J by 1 base, with 8 bases of the junction left unmatched. The CDR3 loop is CASTLGAGGSYEQYF. CDR3 coding DNA: TGTGCCAGCACCCTTGGGGCGGGAGGGTCCTACGAGCAGTACTTC.

A few counts support this clonotype. The chain couples TRBV28 to TRBJ1-5, with D possibly TRBD1 on 6 matching bases. Deletions cut 3 bases from V and 2 bases from J, with 14 bases between. Germline CDR1 is MDHEN and CDR2 is SYDVKM. The CDR3 is 16 amino acids. The CDR3 is CASSFRQGLGNQPQHF. For the CDR3, the DNA is TGTGCCAGCAGTTTCCGCCAGGGGCTAGGCAATCAGCCCCAGCATTTT.

This clonotype was seen a few times. The rearrangement links TRBV7-2 to TRBJ2-7; D gene uncertain. Trimming stripped 5 bases from V and 5 bases from J, with 19 bases between. The CDR3 contains 15 residues. The germline CDR1 and CDR2 sequences are SGHTA and FQGNSA. CDR3 DNA sequence: TGTGCCAGCAGCCCGTCCCTTAGGATTGGGGACGAGCAGTACTTC. It encodes CASSPSLRIGDEQYF. Looking up the rest from reference TRBV7-2 and TRBJ2-7 gives the full variable domain: GAGVSQSPSNKVTEKGKDVELRCDPISGHTALYWYRQSLGQGLEFLIYFQGNSAPDKSGLPSDRFSAERTGGSVSTLTIQRTQQEDSAVYLCASSPSLRIGDEQYFGPGTRLTVT.

The chain employs TRBV2 and TRBJ1-1; D is possibly TRBD1 (5 bases). Germline V CDR1 and CDR2: SNHLY, FYNNEI. V lost 8 bases to trimming and J lost 4 bases, with 8 bases between them. This CDR3 has 11 amino acids. The CDR3 spells CASEGRTEAFF. CDR3 in DNA: TGTGCCAGCGAGGGACGCACTGAAGCTTTCTTT.

This clonotype showed up just a few times. The chain joins TRBV7-2 to TRBJ1-1, with no clear D. Deletions cut 7 bases from V and 2 bases from J, with 17 bases between. This CDR3 spans 15 amino acids. The germline CDR1 and CDR2 sequences are SGHTA and FQGNSA. In DNA form, the CDR3 reads TGTGCCAGCACCTACTCGAAACAGCTTAACACTGAAGCTTTCTTT. Its protein product is CASTYSKQLNTEAFF. Full variable domain (remainder filled in from reference TRBV7-2 and TRBJ1-1): GAGVSQSPSNKVTEKGKDVELRCDPISGHTALYWYRQSLGQGLEFLIYFQGNSAPDKSGLPSDRFSAERTGGSVSTLTIQRTQQEDSAVYLCASTYSKQLNTEAFFGQGTRLTVV.

This clonotype was found a few times. The CDR3 is CASSLALGDPGVYEKLFF. The CDR3 DNA reads as TGTGCCAGCAGTTTGGCCCTCGGAGATCCGGGGGTTTATGAAAAACTGTTTTTT. The chain joins TRBV28 to TRBJ1-4; tentatively, D is TRBD1 (5 bases). The ends were cut back, 3 bases at V and 6 bases at J, with 23 bases in the middle. Germline values: CDR1 MDHEN, CDR2 SYDVKM. This CDR3 spans 18 amino acids.

J is TRBJ2-7 and V is TRBV6-1; tentative D call: TRBD1 (6 bases). Between the trimmed V and J ends, which lost 8 bases and 3 bases, there was a span of 14 bases. This CDR3 comprises 13 residues. CDR1 MNHNS and CDR2 SASEGT come from the germline V gene. The CDR3 DNA sequence: TGTGCCAGCGCGTTACAGGGTAGCTACGAGCAGTACTTC. As protein: CASALQGSYEQYF.

This rearrangement joins TRBV6-5 to TRBJ1-1; D is possibly TRBD1 (5 bases). This CDR3 spans 16 amino acids. V lost 3 bases to trimming and J lost 5 bases, with 19 bases between them. Germline CDR1 is MNHEY and CDR2 is SVGAGI. The CDR3, as DNA: TGTGCCAGCAGTTATCGGACTGTCAAAGGGGAGACTGAAGCTTTCTTT. Amino acid sequence: CASSYRTVKGETEAFF.

This clonotype has just a few counts. The rearrangement uses TRBV6-1 and TRBJ1-2; D may be TRBD1 (6 bases). V lost 6 bases and J lost 4, with 9 bases in between. The CDR3 totals 12 residues. Germline V lookup: CDR1 MNHNS, CDR2 SASEGT. This CDR3 is CASRTGFYGYTF. CDR3 DNA: TGTGCCAGCAGAACAGGGTTCTATGGCTACACCTTC.

V gene TRBV20-1 combines with J gene TRBJ2-7, with D unclear. The CDR3 sequence is 11 residues long. The ends were cut back, 3 bases at V and 4 bases at J, with 7 bases in the middle. From germline, CDR1 is DFQATT and CDR2 SNEGSKA (reference sequence). CDR3 sequence reads: CSARWDYEQYF. DNA of the CDR3: TGCAGTGCTAGGTGGGATTACGAGCAGTACTTC.

The gene calls are TRBV30 and TRBJ1-5; D unclear. This CDR3 region has 13 residues. Looked up from germline, CDR1 is GTSNPN and CDR2 is SVGIG (reference sequence). Trimming pared 0 bases from V and 5 bases from J, leaving 8 bases between. The CDR3 coding sequence is TGTGCCTGGAGTGTAGCCTTGGATCAGCCCCAGCATTTT. Translated, it gives CAWSVALDQPQHF.

This clonotype was seen a handful of times. Germline is not matched at one junction end, which may reflect a read error. The chain combines TRBV7-7 with TRBJ2-2; D is unclear. This CDR3 has 13 residues. CDR1 and CDR2 from the germline V gene are SSHAT and FNYEAQ (reference sequence). The CDR3 is CASSLASRGELFF. CDR3 sequence (DNA): TGTGCTAGCAGCTTAGCTTCACGCGGGGAGCTGTTTTTT.

This clonotype appeared a few times. V and J are TRBV7-8 and TRBJ1-1; 10 bases align to TRBD1. Germline V gene sequence: CDR1 SGHVS, CDR2 FQNEAQ. The CDR3 is 15 residues long. V gave up 5 bases and J gave up 1 base; unmatched junction bases: 4. The CDR3 nucleotides read TGTGCCAGCAGCCCTGACAGGGGGCCGAACACTGAAGCTTTCTTT. Its translation: CASSPDRGPNTEAFF.

This clonotype was seen ten or more times. The rearrangement links TRBV28 to TRBJ1-6, with a tentative D call TRBD1 (6 bases). This CDR3 has 15 residues. Germline V lookup: CDR1 MDHEN, CDR2 SYDVKM. Deletions cut 5 bases from V and 2 bases from J, with 10 bases between. The DNA for the CDR3 is TGTGCCAGCAGTAAACAGGGAACCTATAATTCACCCCTCCACTTT. Its protein product is CASSKQGTYNSPLHF.

The chain recombines TRBV5-6 with TRBJ1-1; 9 nucleotides align to TRBD1. Looked up from germline, CDR1 is SGHDT and CDR2 is YYEEEE. The CDR3 is 15 amino acids. J gave up 1 base and V 3 bases, and 4 bases lay outside the gene matches. CDR3 loop: CASSWEQGANTEAFF. The CDR3 DNA reads as TGTGCCAGCAGCTGGGAACAGGGGGCGAACACTGAAGCTTTCTTT.

Here the CDR3 reads CASSLSGTSSYNEQFF. The DNA for the CDR3 is TGTGCCAGCAGCTTATCAGGGACCAGCTCCTACAATGAGCAGTTCTTC. The J gene is TRBJ2-1, the V gene TRBV7-8; TRBD1 or TRBD2 may be the D gene (5 bases each). Germline loops: CDR1 SGHVS, CDR2 FQNEAQ. This CDR3 has 16 residues. V lost 2 bases and J 0 bases, leaving 11 bases between the germline ends. Looking up the rest from reference TRBV7-8 and TRBJ2-1 gives the full variable domain: GAGVSQSPRYKVAKRGQDVALRCDPISGHVSLFWYQQALGQGPEFLTYFQNEAQLDKSGLPSDRFFAERPEGSVSTLKIQRTQQEDSAVYLCASSLSGTSSYNEQFFGPGTRLTVL.

The gene calls are TRBV28 and TRBJ2-4, with D perhaps TRBD1 or TRBD2 (7 bases each). Germline V CDR1 and CDR2: MDHEN, SYDVKM. The CDR3 length is 20 residues. Deletions cut 5 bases from V and 0 bases from J, with 26 bases between. The CDR3 sequence is CASSATSRGRELLAKNIQYF. CDR3 sequence (DNA): TGTGCCAGCAGTGCAACATCCAGGGGGAGGGAACTACTAGCCAAAAACATTCAGTACTTC.

This clonotype was seen a handful of times. J is TRBJ2-5 and V is TRBV12-3 or TRBV12-4, with 8 nucleotides matching TRBD1. The ends lost 4 bases at V and 3 bases at J; junction bases unmatched: 7. The CDR3 runs 15 residues. CDR3 nucleotide sequence: TGTGCCAGCAGTTCAGGACAGGGCTTAGAAGAGACCCAGTACTTC. Its translation: CASSSGQGLEETQYF.

This clonotype was seen only a few times. V gene TRBV7-8 combines with J gene TRBJ1-5, with D possibly being TRBD1 (5 bases). V lost 4 bases and J 7 bases, leaving 14 bases between the germline ends. CDR1 and CDR2 from the germline V gene are SGHVS and FQNEAQ. This CDR3 contains 14 residues. The DNA of the CDR3 is TGTGCCAGCAGCTCAGGACATCCTGACCAGCCCCAGCATTTT. It specifies CASSSGHPDQPQHF.